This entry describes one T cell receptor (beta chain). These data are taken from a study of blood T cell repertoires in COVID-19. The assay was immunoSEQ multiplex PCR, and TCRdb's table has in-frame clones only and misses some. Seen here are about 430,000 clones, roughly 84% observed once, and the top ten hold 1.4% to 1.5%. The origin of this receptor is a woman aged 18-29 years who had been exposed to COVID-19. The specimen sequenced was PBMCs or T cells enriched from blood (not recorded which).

CDR3 sequence reads: CASSKVFDSDSPLHF. The CDR3 nucleotides read TGTGCCAGCAGCAAAGTCTTTGACAGCGATTCACCCCTCCACTTT. J is TRBJ1-6 and V is TRBV21-1; the table assigns TRBD1, which was not confirmed against the DNA. TRBV21-1 is deemed a pseudogene. The CDR3 is 15 residues long.